This TCR beta chain was observed in a study of blood T cell repertoires in COVID-19. Study summary: T cells, B-cell-depleted T cells, or PBMCs provided the cDNA or gDNA that served as material.

V lost 5 bases, J lost 2 bases, and 8 bases stayed unmatched. In germline, CDR1 is MNHEY, CDR2 SVGAGI. The CDR3 sequence is 15 residues long. Cohort assignment relied on participant-reported clinical history. Profiled with immunoSEQ multiplex PCR; TCRdb holds only in-frame clones, not every one. Counted here are approximately 230,000 clones, 70% to 90% occurring once; the ten biggest clones make up around 16%. The source material was PBMCs or T cells enriched from blood (not recorded which). V usage is TRBV6-5 and J usage is TRBJ1-1, with 7 bases fitting TRBD1. This TCR was sampled from a man aged 18 to 30 who had recovered from COVID-19. The DNA for the CDR3 is TGTGCCAGCAGTAGAACCGGGACAGCAAACACTGAAGCTTTCTTT. Translating it yields CASSRTGTANTEAFF.